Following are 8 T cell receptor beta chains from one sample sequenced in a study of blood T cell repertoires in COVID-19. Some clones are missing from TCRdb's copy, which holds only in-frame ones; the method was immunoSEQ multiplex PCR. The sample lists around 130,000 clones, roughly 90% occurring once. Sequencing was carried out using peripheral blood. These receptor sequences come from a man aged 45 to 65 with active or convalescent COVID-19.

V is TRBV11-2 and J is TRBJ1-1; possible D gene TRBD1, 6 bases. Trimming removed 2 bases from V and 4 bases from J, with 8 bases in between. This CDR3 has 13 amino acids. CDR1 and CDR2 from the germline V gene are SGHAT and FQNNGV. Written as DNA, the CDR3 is TGTGCCAGCAGCTTAACAGGGTTCACTGAAGCTTTCTTT. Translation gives CASSLTGFTEAFF.

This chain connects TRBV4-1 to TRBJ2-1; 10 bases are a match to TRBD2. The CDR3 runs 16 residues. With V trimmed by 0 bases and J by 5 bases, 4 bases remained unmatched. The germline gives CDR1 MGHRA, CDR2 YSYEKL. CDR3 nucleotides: TGCGCCAGCAGCCAAGAGCTAGCGGGGGACCACAATGAGCAGTTCTTC. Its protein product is CASSQELAGDHNEQFF.

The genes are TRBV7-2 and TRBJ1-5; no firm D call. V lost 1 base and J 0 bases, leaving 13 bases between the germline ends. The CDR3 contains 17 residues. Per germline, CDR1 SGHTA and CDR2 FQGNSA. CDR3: CASSLVAGIYSNQPQHF. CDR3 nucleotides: TGTGCCAGCAGCTTAGTGGCAGGAATTTATAGCAATCAGCCCCAGCATTTT.

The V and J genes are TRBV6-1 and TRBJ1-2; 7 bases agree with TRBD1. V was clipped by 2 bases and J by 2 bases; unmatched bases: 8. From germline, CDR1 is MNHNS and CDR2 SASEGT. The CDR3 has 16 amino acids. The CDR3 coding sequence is TGTGCCAGCAGTGAACCCCACGACAGGGCCAACTATGGCTACACCTTC. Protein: CASSEPHDRANYGYTF.

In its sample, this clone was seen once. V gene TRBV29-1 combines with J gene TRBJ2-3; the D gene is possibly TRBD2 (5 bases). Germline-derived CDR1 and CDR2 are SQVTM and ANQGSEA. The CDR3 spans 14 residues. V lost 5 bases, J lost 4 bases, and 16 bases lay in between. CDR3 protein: CSVRSSPYPDTQYF. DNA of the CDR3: TGCAGCGTTAGATCTAGCCCCTACCCAGATACGCAGTATTTT.

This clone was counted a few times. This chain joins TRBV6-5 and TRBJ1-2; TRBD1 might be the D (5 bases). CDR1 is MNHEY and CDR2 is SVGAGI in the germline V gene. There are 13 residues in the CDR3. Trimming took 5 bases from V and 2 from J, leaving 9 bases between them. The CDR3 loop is CASSPQANYGYTF. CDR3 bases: TGTGCCAGCAGTCCACAGGCGAACTATGGCTACACCTTC.

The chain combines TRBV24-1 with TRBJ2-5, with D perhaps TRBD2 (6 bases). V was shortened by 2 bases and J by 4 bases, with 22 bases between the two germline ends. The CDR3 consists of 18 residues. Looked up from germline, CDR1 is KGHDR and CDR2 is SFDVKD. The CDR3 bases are TGTGCCACCAGTGATTCCCTCGCCGGGGAGAAGGGAGGAGAGACCCAGTACTTC. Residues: CATSDSLAGEKGGETQYF.

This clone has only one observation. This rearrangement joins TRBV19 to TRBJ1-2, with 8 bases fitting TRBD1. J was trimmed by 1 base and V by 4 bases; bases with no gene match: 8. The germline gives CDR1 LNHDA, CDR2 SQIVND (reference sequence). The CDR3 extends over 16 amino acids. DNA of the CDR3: TGTGCCAGTAGTACAACCTGGGACAGGAGTAACTATGGCTACACCTTC. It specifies CASSTTWDRSNYGYTF.